The next 19 T cell receptor beta chains were all read from a single sample in a study of cytomegalovirus exposure and HLA in healthy donors (dated by TCRdb to the late 2010s). Library prep was done by the immunoSEQ multiplex PCR assay. For the multiplex PCR, a mixture combining 60 forward primers for TCR Vbeta segments and 13 reverse primers for TCR Jbeta segments was used. Not all clones reach the TCRdb copy of this immuneACCESS table, which keeps in-frame sequences only. Checked studies attribute under half of the gap to unresolved V genes and leave the rest unexplained. The sample contains around 200,000 clones, roughly 72% of them found a single time. The top ten hold 1.5% to 2% of the sample. The sequenced sample was PBMCs. All receptors derive from a young man in good health and CMV-seronegative.

The chain is built from TRBV5-4 and TRBJ2-7, with 7 bases that match TRBD2. The ends lost 1 base at V and 1 base at J; junction bases unmatched: 5. Germline V lookup: CDR1 SGHNT, CDR2 YYREEE (reference sequence). There are 15 residues in the CDR3. CDR3 DNA: TGTGCCAGCAGCTTGCTATCACTAGCGTCCTACGAGCAGTACTTC. Amino acids: CASSLLSLASYEQYF.

This clone was picked up a small number of times. The V call is TRBV28, the J call TRBJ2-7; TRBD1 matches 10 bases. The ends lost 2 bases at V and 12 bases at J; junction bases unmatched: 19. Germline V gene lookup returns CDR1 MDHEN and CDR2 SYDVKM. There are 17 residues in the CDR3. Here the CDR3 reads CASSLGLRQGATTGRYF. The CDR3 DNA sequence: TGTGCCAGCAGTTTAGGTCTTAGACAGGGGGCCACAACGGGTCGGTACTTC. The variable domain in full, with the rest retrieved from reference TRBV28 and TRBJ2-7, is DVKVTQSSRYLVKRTGEKVFLECVQDMDHENMFWYRQDPGLGLRLIYFSYDVKMKEKGDIPEGYSVSREKKERFSLILESASTNQTSMYLCASSLGLRQGATTGRYFGPGTRLTVT.

Details on this clone: At one end, the junction sequence differs from germline, possibly due to a read error. V and J are TRBV7-9 and TRBJ1-5; the D gene is possibly TRBD1 (6 bases). CDR1 SEHNR and CDR2 FQNEAQ come from the germline V gene (reference sequence). The CDR3 runs 15 residues. The CDR3 is CASSLGSGGNRPQHF. CDR3 coding DNA: TGTGCCAGCAGCTTAGGCAGCGGGGGCAATCGGCCCCAGCATTTT. Full variable domain (missing parts from reference TRBV7-9 and TRBJ1-5): DTGVSQNPRHKITKRGQNVTFRCDPISEHNRLYWYRQTLGQGPEFLTYFQNEAQLEKSRLLSDRFSAERPKGSFSTLEIQRTEQGDSAMYLCASSLGSGGNRPQHFGDGTRLSIL.

V usage is TRBV11-2 and J usage is TRBJ2-7, with 7 bases fitting TRBD2. This CDR3 comprises 15 residues. J gave up 4 bases and V 5 bases, and 11 bases lay outside the gene matches. Germline V gives CDR1 SGHAT, CDR2 FQNNGV. The CDR3 nucleotides are TGTGCCAGCAGCCCCTATTGGACTAGTCATTACGAGCAGTACTTC. The encoded protein is CASSPYWTSHYEQYF.

The chain recombines TRBV4-1 with TRBJ2-7; tentatively, D is TRBD1 (7 bases). V lost 0 bases, J lost 0 bases, and 12 bases lay in between. Germline CDR1 reads MGHRA; CDR2 reads YSYEKL. There are 16 residues in the CDR3. CDR3 loop: CASSQDGGTASYEQYF. DNA of the CDR3: TGCGCCAGCAGCCAAGATGGCGGGACAGCCTCCTACGAGCAGTACTTC.

This chain connects TRBV7-9 to TRBJ2-5; 12 nucleotides line up with TRBD2. CDR1 SEHNR and CDR2 FQNEAQ come from the germline V gene (reference sequence). Germline trimming cut 5 bases from V and 0 bases from J; bases unmatched to any gene: 4. The length of the CDR3 is 16 residues. CDR3 loop: CASSPGLAGYQETQYF. As DNA, the CDR3 is TGTGCCAGCAGCCCCGGACTAGCGGGATACCAAGAGACCCAGTACTTC.

The V gene is TRBV14, the J gene TRBJ2-3; 7 bases line up with TRBD2. Germline trimming cut 6 bases from V and 2 bases from J; bases unmatched to any gene: 11. The CDR3 covers 16 residues. Germline values: CDR1 SGHDN, CDR2 FVKESK. The CDR3 coding sequence is TGTGCCAGCAGTTTTAGACTAGCAGACGACACAGATACGCAGTATTTT. Its protein product is CASSFRLADDTDTQYF.

This rearrangement joins TRBV9 to TRBJ2-1; tentative D call: TRBD2 (5 bases). The CDR3 contains 16 residues. V shed 0 bases and J shed 5 bases, with 15 bases lying between them. Germline values: CDR1 SGDLS, CDR2 YYNGEE. CDR3 protein: CASSVVWTGPDNEQFF. The CDR3, as DNA: TGTGCCAGCAGCGTAGTTTGGACTGGACCAGACAATGAGCAGTTCTTC.

The chain employs TRBV5-4 and TRBJ2-4; D is ambiguous. V was pared by 7 bases and J by 0 bases, with 8 bases between. Germline CDR1 and CDR2: SGHNT and YYREEE (reference sequence). CDR3 length: 13 amino acids. The CDR3 DNA reads TGTGCCAGCGGCAATTCAGCCAAAAACATTCAGTACTTC. Its translation is CASGNSAKNIQYF.

The gene calls are TRBV6-1 and TRBJ2-1; D perhaps matches TRBD2 (6 bases). CDR1 is MNHNS, CDR2 SASEGT, per germline. V gave up 0 bases and J gave up 2 bases, with 14 bases separating them. CDR3 length: 17 residues. In nucleotides, the CDR3 is TGTGCCAGCAGTGAAGCCGGGTTGGCGGGACCCTACAATGAGCAGTTCTTC. It yields the protein CASSEAGLAGPYNEQFF.

The V call is TRBV9, the J call TRBJ1-2; 7 bases agree with TRBD1. CDR3 length equals 14 residues. V lost 4 bases and J lost 3; bases outside the gene matches: 6. The germline gives CDR1 SGDLS, CDR2 YYNGEE. CDR3 sequence (DNA): TGTGCCAGCAGCTCCCGGGACAGCTACTATGGCTACACCTTC. Amino acids: CASSSRDSYYGYTF.

In its sample, this clone was seen once. The genes are TRBV7-3 and TRBJ2-3; 14 positions agree with TRBD2. Germline V gene sequence: CDR1 SGHTA, CDR2 FQGTGA. CDR3 size: 16 residues. V shed 5 bases and J 1 base; nucleotides not matched to a gene: 2. Written as DNA, the CDR3 is TGTGCCAGCAGCCCGGGACTAGCGGGAGGCACAGATACGCAGTATTTT. It is translated as CASSPGLAGGTDTQYF. The whole variable domain, remainder taken from reference TRBV7-3 and TRBJ2-3, is GAGVSQTPSNKVTEKGKYVELRCDPISGHTALYWYRQSLGQGPEFLIYFQGTGAADDSGLPNDRFFAVRPEGSVSTLKIQRTERGDSAVYLCASSPGLAGGTDTQYFGPGTRLTVL.

This chain joins TRBV19 and TRBJ1-5, with TRBD1 as a possible D gene (6 bases). From germline, CDR1 is LNHDA and CDR2 SQIVND (reference sequence). Trimming left V 3 bases short and J 6 bases short, with 12 bases between. The CDR3 length is 14 residues. In DNA, the CDR3 is TGTGCCAGTAGTATTTTAGGGGGGGGTCAGCCCCAGCATTTT. It translates to CASSILGGGQPQHF. The variable domain in full, completed from reference TRBV19 and TRBJ1-5, reads DGGITQSPKYLFRKEGQNVTLSCEQNLNHDAMYWYRQDPGQGLRLIYYSQIVNDFQKGDIAEGYSVSREKKESFPLTVTSAQKNPTAFYLCASSILGGGQPQHFGDGTRLSIL.

On this clone: Other DNA variants within this sample encode the same CDR3. This chain uses TRBV25-1 with TRBJ2-2; D ambiguous. CDR1 is MGHDK and CDR2 is SYGVNS in the germline V gene. The CDR3 is 14 residues long. The V gene lost 3 bases and the J gene lost 2 bases, with 7 bases spanning the gap. CDR3 protein: CASSEAGNTGELFF. DNA for the CDR3: TGTGCCAGCAGTGAGGCAGGTAACACCGGGGAGCTGTTTTTT. Drawing the rest from reference TRBV25-1 and TRBJ2-2, the complete variable domain is EADIYQTPRYLVIGTGKKITLECSQTMGHDKMYWYQQDPGMELHLIHYSYGVNSTEKGDLSSESTVSRIRTEHFPLTLESARPSHTSQYLCASSEAGNTGELFFGEGSRLTVL.

CDR3 in DNA: TGTGCCAGCAGCTTCGGGGGGGCGGTCGGGCACAATGAGCAGTTCTTC. It codes for CASSFGGAVGHNEQFF. The rearrangement uses TRBV11-2 and TRBJ2-1; the match to TRBD2 covers 8 bases. V shed 3 bases and J 5 bases; nucleotides not matched to a gene: 9. Germline V gene sequence: CDR1 SGHAT, CDR2 FQNNGV. CDR3 size: 16 residues.

Remarks on this clone: Distinct nucleotide sequences in the sample also encode this CDR3. The chain uses TRBV9 and TRBJ2-7, with 8 bases matching TRBD1. V was pared by 0 bases and J by 2 bases, with 1 base of the junction left unmatched. This CDR3 is 14 amino acids long. Germline V CDR1 and CDR2: SGDLS, YYNGEE. In nucleotides, the CDR3 is TGTGCCAGCAGCGTAGGACAGGGGACCTACGAGCAGTACTTC. It codes for CASSVGQGTYEQYF.

The CDR3 loop reads CASSLRLAGNEQYF. The CDR3 nucleotides are TGTGCCAGCAGCCTTCGGCTAGCGGGTAACGAGCAGTACTTC. V gene TRBV2 combines with J gene TRBJ2-7; 8 bases align to TRBD2. J was trimmed by 5 bases and V by 6 bases; bases with no gene match: 9. The CDR3 totals 14 residues. From germline, CDR1 is SNHLY and CDR2 FYNNEI.

The rearrangement uses TRBV2 and TRBJ2-5, with D possibly matching TRBD1 (6 bases). Germline values: CDR1 SNHLY, CDR2 FYNNEI. Trimming left V 9 bases short and J 1 base short, with 12 bases between. The CDR3 spans 13 residues. The CDR3 reads CASGQYLQETQYF. As DNA, the CDR3 is TGTGCCAGTGGACAGTATCTCCAAGAGACCCAGTACTTC.

The chain recombines TRBV5-1 with TRBJ2-7, with unresolved D. This CDR3 region has 13 residues. The V and J ends lost 1 base and 0 bases respectively, with 5 bases between them. In germline, CDR1 is SGHRS, CDR2 YFSETQ. The CDR3, as DNA: TGCGCCAGCAGCTTGTTTCACTCCTACGAGCAGTACTTC. This encodes CASSLFHSYEQYF.